One sample yielded the 9 T cell receptor beta chains listed below, sequenced in a study of T cells in Graves' hyperthyroidism and ophthalmopathy. RNA transcripts were the template for amplifying TCR beta CDR3 regions. HTBI primers were employed in a first-round RT-PCR of the TCR CDR3. TCRdb itself ran the multiplex PCR reads through MiXCR, one entry per CDR3 protein. The table includes about 760,000 distinct CDR3 sequences, roughly a third detected once. Sequencing was carried out using blood. These receptors came from a middle-aged woman with Graves' hyperthyroidism.

This clonotype was seen a handful of times. The V and J genes are TRBV5-4 and TRBJ2-7; TRBD1 agrees at 7 bases. The CDR3 totals 15 residues. Trimming at V came to 3 bases and at J to 2 bases, leaving 8 bases not matched to a gene. Germline V lookup: CDR1 SGHNT, CDR2 YYREEE (reference sequence). This chain's CDR3 is CASSYGTAKTYEQYF. In DNA form, the CDR3 reads TGTGCCAGCAGCTACGGGACAGCCAAAACCTACGAGCAGTACTTC. Full variable domain (outside the CDR3, taken from reference TRBV5-4 and TRBJ2-7): ETGVTQSPTHLIKTRGQQVTLRCSSQSGHNTVSWYQQALGQGPQFIFQYYREEENGRGNFPPRFSGLQFPNYSSELNVNALELDDSALYLCASSYGTAKTYEQYFGPGTRLTVT.

There are many counts of this clonotype. The rearrangement joins TRBV27 to TRBJ1-6; TRBD1 aligns across 9 bases. The CDR3 runs 16 residues. Germline-derived CDR1 and CDR2 are MNHEY and SMNVEV (reference sequence). The J segment lost 1 base and the V segment lost 6 bases, leaving 4 bases of the junction unmatched. DNA for the CDR3: TGTGCCAGCAGAACAGGGACAGGGTCCTATAATTCACCCCTCCACTTT. It codes for CASRTGTGSYNSPLHF.

In this sample, this clonotype turned up many times. The CDR3 protein is CASSRRVAGQYF. In DNA form, the CDR3 reads TGTGCCAGCAGCCGAAGGGTTGCGGGGCAGTACTTC. J is TRBJ2-7 and V is TRBV5-6, with a weak D call TRBD2 (5 bases). The germline V and J ends were trimmed by 4 bases and 9 bases, with 14 bases remaining between them. CDR1 is SGHDT and CDR2 is YYEEEE in the germline V gene. The CDR3 is made up of 12 amino acids. The entire variable domain, with the rest obtained from reference TRBV5-6 and TRBJ2-7, is as follows: DAGVTQSPTHLIKTRGQQVTLRCSPKSGHDTVSWYQQALGQGPQFIFQYYEEEERQRGNFPDRFSGHQFPNYSSELNVNALLLGDSALYLCASSRRVAGQYFGPGTRLTVT.

V gene TRBV7-9 combines with J gene TRBJ1-1; the match to TRBD1 covers 9 bases. The V gene's germline CDR1 is SEHNR and CDR2 FQNEAQ (reference sequence). With V trimmed by 5 bases and J by 3 bases, 7 bases remained unmatched. The CDR3 has 15 amino acids. CDR3 bases: TGTGCCAGCAGCCGAGGGACAGGGAGGTACACTGAAGCTTTCTTT. It encodes CASSRGTGRYTEAFF.

The gene calls are TRBV7-2 and TRBJ1-6; D not certain. The CDR3 has 15 amino acids. Trimming removed 2 bases from V and 7 bases from J, with 12 bases in between. Per the germline V gene, CDR1 is SGHTA and CDR2 is FQGNSA. The CDR3 DNA follows: TGTGCCAGCAGCTTAACGACCTCGAACAATTCACCCCTCCACTTT. It encodes CASSLTTSNNSPLHF.

This clonotype appeared many times. This sequence joins TRBV6-2 or TRBV6-3 and TRBJ2-2; no clear D gene. This CDR3 contains 13 residues. The germline V gene has CDR1 MNHEY and CDR2 SVGEGT. V lost 2 bases and J lost 3, with 4 bases in between. CDR3 region: CASSYPHTGELFF. The CDR3 bases are TGTGCCAGCAGTTACCCGCACACCGGGGAGCTGTTTTTT.

This chain joins TRBV11-2 and TRBJ1-5; D may be TRBD1 (5 bases). This CDR3 has 16 amino acids. The germline V gene has CDR1 SGHAT and CDR2 FQNNGV. V lost 8 bases to trimming and J lost 6 bases, with 23 bases between them. Here the CDR3 DNA reads TGTGCCAGCGGTCCCGGCGGAGGGTGGGGGGTTCAGCCCCAGCATTTT. It is translated as CASGPGGGWGVQPQHF.

The V and J genes are TRBV4-1 and TRBJ1-6; D possibly corresponds to TRBD1 (5 bases). Germline CDR1 reads MGHRA; CDR2 reads YSYEKL. V dropped 3 bases and J dropped 7 bases, with 16 bases sitting between them. CDR3 length equals 16 residues. DNA of the CDR3: TGCGCCAGCAGCCACGGGCCGTGGGGGATAAATTCACCCCTCCACTTT. Encoded protein: CASSHGPWGINSPLHF.

This clonotype has at least ten counts. The gene calls are TRBV6-4 and TRBJ1-2; unclear D gene. V lost 6 bases and J 8 bases, leaving 13 bases between the germline ends. Germline values: CDR1 MRHNA, CDR2 SNTAGT. The CDR3 totals 12 residues. The CDR3 DNA sequence: TGTGCCAGCAGCTTGGGGAGCGGGGGCTACACCTTC. Translation gives CASSLGSGGYTF.